Listed below are T cell receptor beta chains from one sample, sequenced in a study of cytotoxic CD8 clonotypes in ibrutinib-treated CLL. The assay was immunoSEQ multiplex PCR, and TCRdb's table has in-frame clones only and misses some. In the table there are about 200,000 clones, about 72% of which are singletons. Specimen: PBMCs, collected after 24 months of ibrutinib treatment. All receptors come from a human donor with chronic lymphocytic leukemia. Both conserved end residues are part of each CDR3. A D gene is named only where the DNA matches it firmly. The listing skips clone size in some rows; elsewhere it reads once, few, many or a size class.

>-|TRBV18|TRBJ2-7|TRBD2
CASSPTTSVAYEQYF
TGTGCCAGCTCACCTACGACTAGCGTAGCCTACGAGCAGTACTTC
>-|TRBV27|TRBJ1-1|TRBD1
CASSTQQGSSEAFF
TGTGCCAGCAGTACCCAACAGGGGTCCAGTGAAGCTTTCTTT
>-|TRBV7-8|TRBJ1-3|-
CASSSFGGSGNTIYF
TGTGCCAGCAGCTCCTTCGGAGGCTCTGGAAACACCATATATTTT
>-|TRBV18|TRBJ2-5|-
CASSPYRVETQYF
TGTGCCAGCTCACCATACAGGGTGGAGACCCAGTACTTC
>-|TRBV6-5|TRBJ2-5|TRBD2
CASSYYLAERQETQYF
TGTGCCAGCAGTTACTACCTAGCGGAAAGACAAGAGACCCAGTACTTC
>-|TRBV4-1|TRBJ2-2|TRBD2
CASSQSSGTNTGELFF
TGCGCCAGCAGCCAGTCTAGCGGCACGAACACCGGGGAGCTGTTTTTT
>-|TRBV30|TRBJ1-1|TRBD1
CAWTGGGSVTEAFF
TGTGCCTGGACTGGAGGGGGCTCGGTGACTGAAGCTTTCTTT
>-|TRBV29-1|TRBJ1-3|-
CSVAKGSGNTIYF
TGCAGCGTTGCGAAGGGCTCTGGAAACACCATATATTTT
>-|TRBV9|TRBJ2-6|-
CASSVALQISSGANVLTF
TGTGCCAGCAGCGTAGCTCTGCAGATTAGCTCTGGGGCCAACGTCCTGACTTTC
>-|TRBV7-6|TRBJ2-7|TRBD2
CASSSGLAGALEQYF
TGTGCCAGCAGCTCCGGACTAGCGGGAGCTCTTGAGCAGTACTTC
>few|TRBV7-9|TRBJ1-5|-
CASSNPGPSPQHF
TGTGCCAGCAGCAACCCCGGTCCATCGCCCCAGCATTTT
>-|TRBV27|TRBJ2-7|-
CASSDRYEQYF
TGTGCCAGCAGTGATCGCTACGAGCAGTACTTC
>-|TRBV4-2|TRBJ2-3|-
CASSQDGVSTDTQYF
TGTGCCAGCAGCCAAGATGGGGTTAGCACAGATACGCAGTATTTT
>-|TRBV4-3|TRBJ2-7|-
CASSQGRSLEQYF
TGCGCCAGCAGCCAAGGCCGGTCCCTAGAGCAGTACTTC
>-|TRBV7-6|TRBJ2-1|TRBD2
CASSLAFGRGYNEQFF
TGTGCCAGCAGCCTAGCGTTCGGGAGGGGTTACAATGAGCAGTTCTTC
>-|TRBV27|TRBJ1-5|-
CASSSILTGNSNQPQHF
TGTGCCAGCAGTTCAATCTTGACCGGGAATAGCAATCAGCCCCAGCATTTT
>-|TRBV5-6|TRBJ1-1|-
CASSLVGGMNTEAFF
TGTGCCAGCAGCTTGGTGGGGGGGATGAACACTGAAGCTTTCTTT
>-|TRBV10-3|TRBJ2-3|TRBD2
CAISARGLASSTDTQYF
TGTGCCATCAGTGCCCGGGGACTAGCGTCTAGCACAGATACGCAGTATTTT
>-|TRBV5-6|TRBJ2-5|-
CASSSRQVGDGETQYF
TGTGCCAGCAGCTCCCGCCAGGTGGGAGATGGAGAGACCCAGTACTTC
>-|TRBV19|TRBJ1-2|-
CASQAVYGYTF
TGTGCCAGTCAAGCAGTGTATGGCTACACCTTC
>-|TRBV25-1|TRBJ2-1|-
CASSVGEQFF
TGTGCCAGCAGTGTAGGTGAGCAGTTCTTC
>-|TRBV10-2|TRBJ2-7|TRBD1
CASSEPGGNYEQYF
TGCGCCAGCAGTGAACCAGGGGGAAACTACGAGCAGTACTTC